The 3 T cell receptor beta chains presented below share a single source sample, sequenced in a study of cytomegalovirus exposure and HLA in healthy donors. This table comes from immunoSEQ multiplex PCR, and its TCRdb copy is limited to in-frame clones, with some not included. The data show about 65,000 clones, under 95% seen once. Specimen: PBMCs. The receptors come from a woman under 30 in good health and CMV-seronegative.

The J gene is TRBJ1-2, the V gene TRBV2, with D possibly matching TRBD1 (6 bases). CDR1 is SNHLY and CDR2 is FYNNEI in the germline V gene. This CDR3 is built from 14 residues. Trimming shortened V by 6 bases and J by 7 bases, and 18 bases separated the two germline ends. CDR3 residues: CASRFRGESGGYTF. The CDR3 nucleotides read TGTGCCAGCAGGTTCAGGGGAGAGAGTGGTGGCTACACCTTC.

The chain couples TRBV4-1 to TRBJ2-6; D is possibly TRBD1 (5 bases). Trimming shortened V by 1 base and J by 4 bases, and 11 bases separated the two germline ends. The CDR3 runs to 16 residues. Per germline, CDR1 MGHRA and CDR2 YSYEKL. CDR3 sequence (DNA): TGCGCCAGCAGCCAAGTTACAGGATTCGGGGCCAACGTCCTGACTTTC. Protein product: CASSQVTGFGANVLTF.

V usage is TRBV29-1 and J usage is TRBJ2-1; the D gene is possibly TRBD2 (6 bases). The germline gives CDR1 SQVTM, CDR2 ANQGSEA. The CDR3 covers 15 residues. Trimming left V 6 bases short and J 2 bases short, with 17 bases between. The CDR3 bases are TGCAGCGTCCCCTGGGGCGGGAATCCCTACAATGAGCAGTTCTTC. It translates to CSVPWGGNPYNEQFF.